The T cell receptor beta chain described here comes from a study of cytomegalovirus exposure and HLA in healthy donors. Researchers ran the PCR with 60 Vbeta and 13 Jbeta primers. Here immunoSEQ multiplex PCR was the method, and the copy in TCRdb shows in-frame clones only, minus some. This sample has under 200,000 clones, with about 77% found just once. The sample holds a few counts of this clone. Germline trimming cut 1 base from V and 2 bases from J; bases unmatched to any gene: 7. Germline CDR1 and CDR2: SGHRS and YFSETQ. The CDR3 sequence is 18 residues long. The V and J genes are TRBV5-1 and TRBJ2-1; 12 bases map to TRBD2. This sequence originates from a woman aged 45-65 years in good health and CMV-seronegative. Sequencing used PBMCs. The CDR3 region is CASSLWASGRVPYNEQFF. CDR3 DNA: TGCGCCAGCAGCTTGTGGGCTAGCGGGAGGGTCCCCTACAATGAGCAGTTCTTC. Complete variable domain (other parts from reference TRBV5-1 and TRBJ2-1): KAGVTQTPRYLIKTRGQQVTLSCSPISGHRSVSWYQQTPGQGLQFLFEYFSETQRNKGNFPGRFSGRQFSNSRSEMNVSTLELGDSALYLCASSLWASGRVPYNEQFFGPGTRLTVL.